The 13 T cell receptor beta chains below were found in one sample sequenced in a study of CD8 T cells in ankylosing spondylitis. TCRdb fed the 5' RACE reads into MiXCR, producing one record per CDR3 protein. The data contain 350,000 to 450,000 distinct CDR3 sequences, 20% to 25% of them singletons. The sequenced sample consisted of blood, either unsorted or a sorted T cell fraction (not recorded which). These receptors were collected from a male donor with ankylosing spondylitis or in good health (not recorded which).

This clonotype was detected only a few times. CDR3 coding DNA: TGTGCCACCCGCGAAGCGGGGGCAGGCACAGATACGCAGTATTTT. Amino acids: CATREAGAGTDTQYF. The V call is TRBV6-1, the J call TRBJ2-3; 8 bases fit TRBD2. The germline gives CDR1 MNHNS, CDR2 SASEGT. This CDR3 contains 15 residues. Unmatched junction bases numbered 10, after V lost 10 bases and J lost 1 base.

V and J are TRBV6-1 and TRBJ2-2; TRBD2 agrees at 7 bases. V lost 5 bases, J lost 3 bases, and 12 bases stayed unmatched. The CDR3 has 17 amino acids. Germline lookup yields CDR1 MNHNS and CDR2 SASEGT. In nucleotides, the CDR3 is TGTGCCAGCAGTCTTGACCCTTGGGGGGGGTACACCGGGGAGCTGTTTTTT. Translation: CASSLDPWGGYTGELFF.

This clonotype was seen more than once but under ten times. The V call is TRBV20-1, the J call TRBJ2-5; possible D gene TRBD2, 7 bases. The length of the CDR3 is 19 residues. V shed 0 bases and J shed 5 bases, with 28 bases lying between them. The V gene's germline CDR1 is DFQATT and CDR2 SNEGSKA (reference sequence). CDR3 nucleotide sequence: TGCAGTGCTAGAGATCTGGTTCGAGGCGGGGGCGCGTTATGGGAGACCCAGTACTTC. Protein: CSARDLVRGGGALWETQYF.

The chain employs TRBV27 and TRBJ2-6; the D is unclear. Germline V gene lookup returns CDR1 MNHEY and CDR2 SMNVEV (reference sequence). The CDR3 covers 13 residues. V dropped 8 bases and J dropped 0 bases, with 5 bases sitting between them. The CDR3 nucleotides are TGTGCCAGCTGTCCCTCTGGGGCCAACGTCCTGACTTTC. This codes for CASCPSGANVLTF.

This chain connects TRBV7-9 to TRBJ2-7, with 9 bases that match TRBD1. Germline V gene data show CDR1 as SEHNR and CDR2 as FQNEAQ (reference sequence). The CDR3 has 13 amino acids. V shed 5 bases and J 5 bases; nucleotides not matched to a gene: 4. The CDR3 DNA sequence: TGTGCCAGCAGCCCAAGGACAGGGGACGAGCAGTACTTC. Protein product: CASSPRTGDEQYF.

This clonotype was seen only a few times. The chain couples TRBV6-6 to TRBJ2-7; D call uncertain. Germline assignment: CDR1 MNHNY and CDR2 SVGAGI (reference sequence). This CDR3 has 13 residues. Trimming removed 4 bases from V and 4 bases from J, with 11 bases in between. The CDR3, as DNA: TGTGCCAGCAGTTCGGCCTATCTTTACGAGCAGTACTTC. This sequence encodes CASSSAYLYEQYF.

This clonotype has just a few counts. The chain carries TRBV29-1 and TRBJ2-3; 8 nucleotides align to TRBD2. Germline lookup yields CDR1 SQVTM and CDR2 ANQGSEA. The CDR3 runs 13 residues. V shed 4 bases and J 4 bases; nucleotides not matched to a gene: 4. CDR3 coding DNA: TGCAGCGTTGTAGCGGGGCTCTCAGATACGCAGTATTTT. Translated: CSVVAGLSDTQYF.

The chain combines TRBV24-1 with TRBJ2-2, with D perhaps TRBD1 (6 bases). Germline CDR1 reads KGHDR; CDR2 reads SFDVKD. Trimming shortened V by 7 bases and J by 5 bases, and 10 bases separated the two germline ends. The CDR3 has 13 amino acids. CDR3 nucleotides: TGTGCCACCAGATCGGACAGAACCGGGGAGCTGTTTTTT. Amino acids: CATRSDRTGELFF.

The table lists this clonotype with many counts. The V call is TRBV10-2, the J call TRBJ2-1; TRBD1 is a possible D gene (7 bases). Germline CDR1 and CDR2: WSHSY and SAAADI. The CDR3 is 15 amino acids. Trimming took 7 bases from V and 0 from J, leaving 13 bases between them. The chain's CDR3 is CASNGGGASYNEQFF. For the CDR3, the DNA is TGCGCCAGCAATGGAGGGGGCGCCTCCTACAATGAGCAGTTCTTC.

This clonotype was seen repeatedly, ten times or more. J is TRBJ2-2 and V is TRBV12-3 or TRBV12-4, with a tentative D call TRBD2 (6 bases). The CDR3 is made up of 14 amino acids. The germline V and J ends were trimmed by 6 bases and 1 base, with 9 bases remaining between them. The CDR3 nucleotides read TGTGCCAGCAGCTCGGGACTGAACACCGGGGAGCTGTTTTTT. The encoded protein is CASSSGLNTGELFF.

This chain connects TRBV24-1 to TRBJ1-5; D perhaps matches TRBD1 (5 bases). CDR1 is KGHDR, CDR2 SFDVKD, per germline. The CDR3 runs to 15 residues. V lost 4 bases, J lost 0 bases, and 9 bases lay in between. The CDR3 reads CATSEETDSNQPQHF. The CDR3 nucleotides are TGTGCCACCAGTGAGGAGACAGATAGCAATCAGCCCCAGCATTTT.

This chain joins TRBV6-1 and TRBJ2-7; 8 bases fit TRBD2. CDR1 and CDR2 from the germline V gene are MNHNS and SASEGT. CDR3 length: 15 residues. V lost 7 bases to trimming and J lost 3 bases; unmatched junction nucleotides: 11. The CDR3 loop is CASNPGRGDNYEQYF. The CDR3 DNA sequence: TGTGCCAGCAACCCCGGGAGGGGTGATAACTACGAGCAGTACTTC.

V is TRBV5-1 and J is TRBJ2-1, with D tentatively TRBD2 (6 bases). The germline CDR1 and CDR2 sequences are SGHRS and YFSETQ. This CDR3 is 15 amino acids long. V shed 4 bases and J shed 8 bases, with 19 bases lying between them. CDR3 in amino acids: CASSPWRAAGHEQFF. The CDR3 bases are TGCGCCAGCAGCCCGTGGAGGGCCGCAGGCCATGAGCAGTTCTTC.